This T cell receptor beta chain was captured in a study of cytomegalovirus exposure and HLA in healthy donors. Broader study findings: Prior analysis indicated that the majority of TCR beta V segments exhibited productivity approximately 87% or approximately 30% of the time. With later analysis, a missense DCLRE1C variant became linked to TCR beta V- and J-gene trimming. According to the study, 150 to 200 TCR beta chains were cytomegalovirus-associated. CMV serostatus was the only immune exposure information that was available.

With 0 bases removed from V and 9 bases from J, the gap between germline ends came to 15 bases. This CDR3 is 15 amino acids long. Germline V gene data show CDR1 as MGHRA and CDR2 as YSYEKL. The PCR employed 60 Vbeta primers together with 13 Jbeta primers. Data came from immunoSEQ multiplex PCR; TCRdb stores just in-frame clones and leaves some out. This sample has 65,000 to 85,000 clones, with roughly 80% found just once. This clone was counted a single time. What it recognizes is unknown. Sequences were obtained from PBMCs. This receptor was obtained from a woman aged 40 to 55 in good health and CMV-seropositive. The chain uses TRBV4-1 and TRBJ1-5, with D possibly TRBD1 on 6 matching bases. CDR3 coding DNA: TGCGCCAGCAGCCAAGAACCCCAGGGGTTGAGGCCCCAGCATTTT. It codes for CASSQEPQGLRPQHF.